The T cell receptor (beta chain) under discussion was sequenced for a study of T cell repertoires in cytomegalovirus infection. Study-wide context: The authors relied on CMV epitopes, both recently identified HLA-C-restricted and well-studied HLA-B-restricted. Study results and limitations: Across the ex vivo response, the dominant clonotypes were HLA-C-restricted CMV-specific TCR beta clonotypes.

The sample holds one count of this clonotype. Its antigen remains unidentified. TCRdb reprocessed the reads with MiXCR, giving one entry per CDR3 protein. Of about 920,000 distinct CDR3 sequences listed, around 32% are singletons. The sequenced sample was cultured CD8+ T cells from PBMCs, obtained from culture after CMV antigen stimulation. This receptor was obtained from a human donor in good health (CMV status not recorded). Some clones in this sample may be carry-over from other donors' samples.

The CDR3 DNA follows: TGCAGCGTCCCAGAAGGGCGGGGAGGCTATGGCTACACCTTC. As protein: CSVPEGRGGYGYTF. This chain connects TRBV29-1 to TRBJ1-2; D unclear. The germline V and J ends were trimmed by 6 bases and 4 bases, with 18 bases remaining between them. The CDR3 covers 14 residues. CDR1 SQVTM and CDR2 ANQGSEA come from the germline V gene. Supplemented by reference TRBV29-1 and TRBJ1-2, the full variable domain reads SAVISQKPSRDICQRGTSLTIQCQVDSQVTMMFWYRQQPGQSLTLIATANQGSEATYESGFVIDKFPISRPNLTFSTLTVSNMSPEDSSIYLCSVPEGRGGYGYTFGSGTRLTVV.